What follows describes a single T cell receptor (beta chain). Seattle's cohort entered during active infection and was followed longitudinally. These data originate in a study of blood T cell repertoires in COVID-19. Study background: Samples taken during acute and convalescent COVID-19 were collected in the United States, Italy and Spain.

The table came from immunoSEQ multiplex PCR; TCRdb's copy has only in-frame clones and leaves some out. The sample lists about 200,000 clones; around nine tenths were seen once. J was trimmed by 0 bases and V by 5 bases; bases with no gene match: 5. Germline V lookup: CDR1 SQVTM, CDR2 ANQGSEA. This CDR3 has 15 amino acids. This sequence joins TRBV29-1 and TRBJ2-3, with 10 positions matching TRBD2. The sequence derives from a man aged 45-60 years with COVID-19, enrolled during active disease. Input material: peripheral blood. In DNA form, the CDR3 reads TGCAGCGTTCCTAGCGGGGGAGCTAGCACAGATACGCAGTATTTT. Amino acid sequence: CSVPSGGASTDTQYF.